This TCR beta chain was recovered during a study of PD-L1 blockade in urothelial cancer. General observations from the study: Larger 3-week expansion of tumor-associated blood clones was seen in durable-benefit patients.

Worth noting for this clone: The antigen is not known.

Sample time point: pretreatment peripheral blood. The CDR3 contains 15 residues. Germline-derived CDR1 and CDR2 are SGHRS and YFSETQ. V trimming: 2 bases; J trimming: 4 bases; junction bases outside the gene matches: 1. Only in-frame clones appear in the TCRdb table, and some are missing; sequencing was by immunoSEQ multiplex PCR. In the table there are tens of thousands of clones, approximately 85% of which are singletons. The sequence was collected from a man aged 45-65 years with urothelial cancer. The material was PBMCs, obtained around atezolizumab (anti-PD-L1) treatment. The chain carries TRBV5-1 and TRBJ2-3; the match to TRBD2 covers 13 bases. CDR3 nucleotides: TGCGCCAGCAGCTTACTAGCGGGAGGGCCAGATACGCAGTATTTT. Protein sequence: CASSLLAGGPDTQYF.